These T cell receptor beta chains were read from a single sample in a study of T cell repertoires in ileal Crohn's disease. The method was immunoSEQ multiplex PCR; TCRdb's version includes in-frame clones alone and lacks a portion of them. The sample lists 3,500 to 4,500 clones, roughly three quarters occurring once. Sequencing input: ileal tissue. All receptors derive from an adult with Crohn's disease. Both conserved end residues are part of each CDR3. A D gene is named only where the DNA matches it firmly. Part of the rows lack a size; the others show once, few, many or a class for expanded clones.

J: TRBJ1-1; V: TRBV29-1; D: TRBD1; size: -; CDR3: CSVEETGLTEAFF; DNA: TGCAGCGTTGAGGAGACAGGGCTGACTGAAGCTTTCTTT
J: TRBJ2-5; V: TRBV6-1; D: -; size: -; CDR3: CASRVTGEETQYF; DNA: TGTGCCAGCAGGGTAACGGGAGAAGAGACCCAGTACTTC
J: TRBJ1-6; V: TRBV5-3; D: TRBD1; size: -; CDR3: CARSLARKGGLNSPLHF; DNA: TGTGCCAGAAGCTTGGCTCGGAAAGGGGGCCTTAATTCACCCCTCCACTTT
J: TRBJ1-2; V: TRBV11-2; D: TRBD1; size: -; CDR3: CASSPTGGNYGYTF; DNA: TGTGCCAGCAGCCCCACAGGGGGCAACTATGGCTACACCTTC
J: TRBJ2-3; V: TRBV20-1; D: TRBD1; size: once; CDR3: CSAPRQGTQYF; DNA: TGCAGTGCTCCTCGACAGGGAACGCAGTATTTT
J: TRBJ2-1; V: TRBV6-6; D: -; size: -; CDR3: CASSSASYNEQFF; DNA: TGTGCCAGCAGTTCAGCGAGTTACAATGAGCAGTTCTTC
J: TRBJ1-5; V: TRBV19; D: TRBD1; size: -; CDR3: CASITGGGPFNQPQHF; DNA: TGTGCCAGTATCACAGGGGGAGGGCCCTTCAATCAGCCCCAGCATTTT
J: TRBJ1-6; V: TRBV27; D: TRBD1; size: -; CDR3: CASSSPGGQESPLHF; DNA: TGTGCCAGCAGTTCCCCAGGGGGGCAGGAATCACCCCTCCACTTT
J: TRBJ2-2; V: TRBV12-5; D: TRBD1; size: few; CDR3: CASGPGQLNTGELFF; DNA: TGTGCTAGTGGCCCGGGACAGTTGAACACCGGGGAGCTGTTTTTT
J: TRBJ2-5; V: TRBV9; D: TRBD2; size: -; CDR3: CASSVGGWGGMKTETQYF; DNA: TGTGCCAGCAGCGTAGGAGGGTGGGGGGGGATGAAAACGGAGACCCAGTACTTC
J: TRBJ2-2; V: TRBV19; D: TRBD1; size: medium-sized; CDR3: CASRTGTVDTGELFF; DNA: TGTGCCAGCAGGACCGGGACAGTTGACACCGGGGAGCTGTTTTTT
J: TRBJ2-1; V: TRBV6-5; D: TRBD2; size: few; CDR3: CASSTSGGEQFF; DNA: TGTGCCAGCAGCACAAGCGGGGGGGAGCAGTTCTTC
J: TRBJ1-5; V: TRBV9; D: TRBD1; size: -; CDR3: CATPRGPWGNQPQHF; DNA: TGTGCCACCCCCAGGGGGCCCTGGGGCAATCAGCCCCAGCATTTT
J: TRBJ1-1; V: TRBV19; D: TRBD1; size: -; CDR3: CASSIRQGASNTEAFF; DNA: TGTGCCAGTAGTATAAGGCAGGGGGCGAGTAACACTGAAGCTTTCTTT
J: TRBJ2-3; V: TRBV5-4; D: TRBD2; size: -; CDR3: CASSKTPEGGADTQYF; DNA: TGTGCCAGCAGCAAAACCCCGGAGGGAGGGGCAGATACGCAGTATTTT
J: TRBJ2-3; V: TRBV9; D: -; size: -; CDR3: CASSVATTPTDTQYF; DNA: TGTGCCAGCAGCGTAGCTACGACTCCCACAGATACGCAGTATTTT
J: TRBJ2-7; V: TRBV2; D: TRBD2; size: -; CDR3: CASSATSASGEQYF; DNA: TGTGCCAGCAGTGCTACTAGCGCTTCTGGCGAGCAGTACTTC
J: TRBJ2-7; V: TRBV10-3; D: TRBD1; size: few; CDR3: CAIKPGQDAGSYEQYF; DNA: TGTGCCATCAAACCGGGACAGGATGCGGGCTCCTACGAGCAGTACTTC
J: TRBJ1-2; V: TRBV2; D: -; size: -; CDR3: CASSGRGSGYTF; DNA: TGTGCCAGCAGTGGCCGGGGATCTGGCTACACCTTC
J: TRBJ1-2; V: TRBV4-1; D: -; size: -; CDR3: CASSQDGTDYGYTF; DNA: TGCGCCAGCAGCCAAGATGGTACGGACTATGGCTACACCTTC
J: TRBJ2-5; V: TRBV29-1; D: -; size: -; CDR3: CSVELSRTDFQETQYF; DNA: TGCAGCGTTGAACTTTCCCGGACAGATTTTCAAGAGACCCAGTACTTC
J: TRBJ2-5; V: TRBV19; D: TRBD2; size: -; CDR3: CASSRTSGKETQYF; DNA: TGTGCCAGTAGTAGGACTAGCGGCAAAGAGACCCAGTACTTC
J: TRBJ1-6; V: TRBV21-1; D: -; size: large; CDR3: CASSKYPGNCSYNSPLHF; DNA: TGTGCCAGCAGCAAATATCCGGGAAATTGCTCCTATAATTCACCCCTCCACTTT
J: TRBJ2-7; V: TRBV9; D: TRBD1; size: -; CDR3: CASSPQGASLEQYF; DNA: TGTGCCAGCAGCCCACAGGGGGCGTCTCTCGAGCAGTACTTC
J: TRBJ2-3; V: TRBV5-6; D: TRBD2; size: -; CDR3: CASSLLAGGPTDTQYF; DNA: TGTGCCAGCAGCTTACTAGCGGGGGGGCCAACAGATACGCAGTATTTT
J: TRBJ1-5; V: TRBV6-1; D: TRBD1; size: -; CDR3: CASSEGPGGFGNQPQHF; DNA: TGTGCCAGCAGTGAAGGGCCAGGGGGCTTTGGGAATCAGCCCCAGCATTTT
J: TRBJ2-3; V: TRBV20-1; D: -; size: -; CDR3: CSARVGAVQYF; DNA: TGCAGTGCTAGGGTGGGGGCTGTGCAGTATTTT
J: TRBJ2-5; V: TRBV7-2; D: -; size: -; CDR3: CASSSTREETQYF; DNA: TGTGCCAGCAGCTCAACTAGGGAAGAGACCCAGTACTTC
J: TRBJ2-7; V: TRBV4-3; D: -; size: -; CDR3: CASSQDQRYYEQYF; DNA: TGCGCCAGCAGCCAAGATCAACGCTACTACGAGCAGTACTTC
J: TRBJ2-5; V: TRBV18; D: -; size: -; CDR3: CASSSGHETQYF; DNA: TGTGCCAGCTCATCCGGACACGAGACCCAGTACTTC
J: TRBJ2-7; V: TRBV10-2; D: TRBD1; size: once; CDR3: CASGRPRTGSYEQYF; DNA: TGCGCCAGCGGAAGGCCGAGGACAGGATCCTACGAGCAGTACTTC
J: TRBJ1-2; V: TRBV9; D: TRBD1; size: few; CDR3: CASSTGTAYGYTF; DNA: TGTGCCAGCAGCACCGGGACAGCCTATGGCTACACCTTC
J: TRBJ2-3; V: TRBV6-5; D: -; size: -; CDR3: CASSKQDTQYF; DNA: TGTGCCAGCAGCAAACAGGATACGCAGTATTTT
J: TRBJ1-1; V: TRBV27; D: TRBD1; size: -; CDR3: CASSPNRGNTEAFF; DNA: TGTGCCAGCAGTCCAAACAGGGGGAACACTGAAGCTTTCTTT
J: TRBJ2-5; V: TRBV4-1; D: -; size: -; CDR3: CASSQDWGRGETQYF; DNA: TGCGCCAGCAGCCAAGATTGGGGGCGCGGGGAGACCCAGTACTTC
J: TRBJ2-7; V: TRBV5-4; D: -; size: -; CDR3: CASSFSEGAYEQYF; DNA: TGTGCCAGCAGCTTCTCGGAGGGGGCATACGAGCAGTACTTC
J: TRBJ1-6; V: TRBV30; D: -; size: -; CDR3: CAWRTMDSRNSPLHF; DNA: TGTGCCTGGAGGACCATGGACAGCAGAAATTCACCCCTCCACTTT
J: TRBJ2-4; V: TRBV15; D: -; size: -; CDR3: CATSGPPPRAGTFQYF; DNA: TGTGCCACCAGCGGGCCCCCGCCTAGAGCGGGGACATTTCAGTACTTC
J: TRBJ2-2; V: TRBV2; D: -; size: -; CDR3: CASSQDSLGELFF; DNA: TGTGCCAGCAGTCAGGACAGCCTCGGGGAGCTGTTTTTT
J: TRBJ1-2; V: TRBV29-1; D: -; size: few; CDR3: CSVEDGGYGYTF; DNA: TGCAGCGTTGAAGATGGAGGGTATGGCTACACCTTC
J: TRBJ2-3; V: TRBV7-2; D: -; size: few; CDR3: CASSLLGADTQYF; DNA: TGTGCCAGCAGCTTATTAGGAGCAGATACGCAGTATTTT
J: TRBJ2-2; V: TRBV4-1; D: -; size: -; CDR3: CASSLTLGSGELFF; DNA: TGCGCCAGCAGCCTCACCCTAGGCTCCGGGGAGCTGTTTTTT
J: TRBJ2-3; V: TRBV7-8; D: -; size: few; CDR3: CASSSGQTTDTQYF; DNA: TGTGCCAGCAGCTCCGGACAGACCACAGATACGCAGTATTTT
J: TRBJ2-5; V: TRBV7-9; D: TRBD2; size: -; CDR3: CASSLPGGYQETQYF; DNA: TGTGCCAGCAGCTTGCCGGGGGGGTACCAAGAGACCCAGTACTTC
J: TRBJ2-3; V: TRBV2; D: TRBD1; size: -; CDR3: CASTGQGGLSTDTQYF; DNA: TGTGCCAGCACAGGACAGGGGGGACTCAGCACAGATACGCAGTATTTT
J: TRBJ2-2; V: TRBV10-3; D: -; size: few; CDR3: CAISGGRVANTGELFF; DNA: TGTGCCATCAGTGGGGGGCGAGTCGCGAACACCGGGGAGCTGTTTTTT
J: TRBJ2-7; V: TRBV6-6; D: -; size: -; CDR3: CASSTYRDSYEQYF; DNA: TGTGCCAGCAGTACCTACAGGGACTCCTACGAGCAGTACTTC